A single sample is the source of the 16 T cell receptor beta chains below, sequenced in a study of molecular identifiers for immune sequencing clone quantification. TCRdb re-analysed the PCR reads in MiXCR, keeping a single row per CDR3 protein. The sample records some 94,000 distinct CDR3 sequences, nearly 25% being singletons. Specimen: naive CD8+ T cells from blood, with Jurkat cell RNA spiked in. Specified subset: FACS-sorted CD8+CD4-CCR7+CD45RA+ naive T cells. Every receptor here comes from a human donor in good health. Some libraries in this study had Jurkat cell RNA spiked in.

This clonotype was observed many times. V and J are TRBV7-6 and TRBJ1-5; maybe TRBD1 (6 bases). The germline CDR1 and CDR2 sequences are SGHVS and FNYEAQ. Trimming took 1 base from V and 3 from J, leaving 16 bases between them. The CDR3 covers 17 residues. The CDR3 DNA is TGTGCCAGCAGCTTAGGTTTGAGGCAGGGGTTCAATCAGCCCCAGCATTTT. Translation: CASSLGLRQGFNQPQHF.

As to this clonotype: A much larger clone lies one base from this, so it may be a read error. V and J are TRBV7-3 and TRBJ2-3, with 11 bases that match TRBD2. Germline V CDR1 and CDR2: SGHTA, FQGTGA. This CDR3 contains 18 residues. The CDR3 here is CASSQSGTSGSFTATQYF. CDR3 DNA sequence: TGTGCCAGCAGCCAATCCGGGACTAGCGGTTCCTTCACAGCTACGCAGTATTTT.

This sequence joins TRBV29-1 and TRBJ1-2; perhaps TRBD1 as D (5 bases). Germline lookup yields CDR1 SQVTM and CDR2 ANQGSEA. Trimming cost V 3 bases and J 3 bases, with 17 bases left between them. The CDR3 consists of 15 residues. CDR3 residues: CSVDEDGGTDYGYTF. CDR3 in DNA: TGCAGCGTTGATGAAGACGGGGGGACGGACTATGGCTACACCTTC.

Worth noting for this clonotype: This may arise from a read error, as a much more abundant clone is one base away. The chain links TRBV7-9 to TRBJ2-2; TRBD1 matches at 8 bases. This CDR3 is 15 amino acids long. The germline CDR1 and CDR2 sequences are SEHNR and FQNEAQ (reference sequence). The CDR3 coding sequence is TGTGCCAGCTCGTCGACAGGGGTGATAGCCGGGGAGCCGTTTTTT. Translation: CASSSTGVIAGEPFF. The full variable domain, with the rest looked up from reference TRBV7-9 and TRBJ2-2, is DTGVSQNPRHKITKRGQNVTFRCDPISEHNRLYWYRQTLGQGPEFLTYFQNEAQLEKSRLLSDRFSAERPKGSFSTLEIQRTEQGDSAMYLCASSSTGVIAGEPFFGEGSRLTVL.

Comments on this clonotype: This clone may be a read error of a much larger clone one base away. The chain has TRBV30 and TRBJ1-1; the D gene is possibly TRBD1 (5 bases). CDR3 length equals 14 residues. Germline V CDR1 and CDR2: GTSNPN, SVGIG (reference sequence). CDR3 loop: CAWSQGRLNAEAFF. In DNA form, the CDR3 reads TGTGCCTGGAGCCAGGGACGGCTGAACGCTGAAGCTTTCTTT.

There are many counts of this clonotype. CDR3 in DNA: TGTGCCAGCAGTGAAGGGGGGTACGAGCAGTACTTC. Its translation is CASSEGGYEQYF. The rearrangement links TRBV2 to TRBJ2-7, with D perhaps being TRBD1 or TRBD2 (5 bases each). CDR1 SNHLY and CDR2 FYNNEI come from the germline V gene. The V and J ends lost 1 base and 4 bases respectively, with 5 bases between them. The CDR3 runs to 12 residues. The complete variable domain, with remaining parts taken from reference TRBV2 and TRBJ2-7, reads EPEVTQTPSHQVTQMGQEVILRCVPISNHLYFYWYRQILGQKVEFLVSFYNNEISEKSEIFDDQFSVERPDGSNFTLKIRSTKLEDSAMYFCASSEGGYEQYFGPGTRLTVT.

Remarks on this clonotype: A much more abundant neighbour one base away suggests this may be a read error. The V gene is TRBV4-3, the J gene TRBJ2-5; tentative D call: TRBD2 (5 bases). The germline CDR1 and CDR2 sequences are LGHNA and YSLEER. The CDR3 totals 13 residues. Written as DNA, the CDR3 is TGCGCCAGCAGGCAAGAGGGAATAGAGACCCAGTACTTC. Translating gives CASRQEGIETQYF.

In its sample, this clonotype was seen a few times. The V and J genes are TRBV9 and TRBJ2-7, with 11 bases lining up with TRBD1. J was trimmed by 6 bases and V by 6 bases; bases with no gene match: 5. The germline CDR1 and CDR2 sequences are SGDLS and YYNGEE. The CDR3 consists of 13 residues. The CDR3 loop reads CASNRGTGGEQYF. DNA of the CDR3: TGTGCCAGCAATCGCGGGACAGGGGGCGAGCAGTACTTC.

Concerning this clonotype itself: The junction departs from germline at one end; a sequencing error may be responsible. The V call is TRBV29-1, the J call TRBJ2-5; no definite D call. Germline values: CDR1 SQVTM, CDR2 ANQGSEA. The CDR3 length is 16 residues. The CDR3 protein is CSANGFPSSYQGTQYF. The DNA for the CDR3 is TGCAGCGCAAACGGCTTCCCCTCTTCGTACCAAGGGACCCAGTACTTC.

Turning to this clonotype: A much larger clone lies one base from this, so it may be a read error. The CDR3 protein is CASSYVWGDPQEPQYF. The CDR3 coding sequence is TGTGCCAGCAGTTATGTTTGGGGCGACCCTCAAGAGCCCCAGTACTTC. The gene calls are TRBV6-5 and TRBJ2-5; TRBD1 is a possible D gene (5 bases). Germline values: CDR1 MNHEY, CDR2 SVGAGI. CDR3 length: 16 amino acids.

The chain joins TRBV9 to TRBJ1-1; D is unclear. V lost 0 bases, J lost 5 bases, and 11 bases lay in between. Germline loops: CDR1 SGDLS, CDR2 YYNGEE. This CDR3 is built from 14 residues. The CDR3 is CASSVVSGITEAFF. CDR3 coding DNA: TGTGCCAGCAGCGTAGTGAGCGGGATTACTGAAGCTTTCTTT.

The rearrangement uses TRBV11-2 and TRBJ2-3; D might be TRBD2 (7 bases). Between the trimmed V and J ends, which lost 2 bases and 6 bases, there was a span of 15 bases. This CDR3 region has 15 residues. Germline lookup yields CDR1 SGHAT and CDR2 FQNNGV. CDR3: CASSLTGRGADTQYF. Here the CDR3 DNA reads TGTGCCAGCAGCTTAACGGGACGGGGGGCCGATACGCAGTATTTT.

The chain links TRBV27 to TRBJ1-2, with D tentatively TRBD1 (6 bases). Germline V CDR1 and CDR2: MNHEY, SMNVEV (reference sequence). The CDR3 has 14 residues. Trimming cost V 0 bases and J 4 bases, with 9 bases left between them. The CDR3 bases are TGTGCCAGCAGTTTATCAGGGACAAGCTATGGCTACACCTTC. It codes for CASSLSGTSYGYTF.

This clonotype was observed at least ten times. This chain joins TRBV28 and TRBJ2-7; a weak D match, TRBD2 (5 bases). CDR1 and CDR2 from the germline V gene are MDHEN and SYDVKM. The CDR3 is 13 residues long. V gave up 3 bases and J gave up 7 bases, with 13 bases separating them. For the CDR3, the DNA is TGTGCCAGCAGTTTTGGTGACCCGGGGGAGCAGTACTTC. Its translation: CASSFGDPGEQYF.

This clonotype was seen ten or more times. The rearrangement uses TRBV9 and TRBJ2-7; D ambiguous. The CDR3 is 13 amino acids. Trimming removed 0 bases from V and 5 bases from J, with 9 bases in between. From germline, CDR1 is SGDLS and CDR2 YYNGEE. The CDR3 region has the DNA TGTGCCAGCAGCGTAGGGGATTCGCACGAGCAGTACTTC. Amino acids: CASSVGDSHEQYF.

The rearrangement uses TRBV4-1 and TRBJ2-2, with 9 bases identical to TRBD1. This CDR3 spans 17 amino acids. Germline CDR1 reads MGHRA; CDR2 reads YSYEKL. V shed 4 bases, J shed 5 bases, and the junction held 11 bases outside the gene matches. The CDR3 loop reads CASSPEGNRGHTGELFF. Written as DNA, the CDR3 is TGCGCCAGCAGCCCAGAAGGGAACAGGGGGCATACCGGGGAGCTGTTTTTT.